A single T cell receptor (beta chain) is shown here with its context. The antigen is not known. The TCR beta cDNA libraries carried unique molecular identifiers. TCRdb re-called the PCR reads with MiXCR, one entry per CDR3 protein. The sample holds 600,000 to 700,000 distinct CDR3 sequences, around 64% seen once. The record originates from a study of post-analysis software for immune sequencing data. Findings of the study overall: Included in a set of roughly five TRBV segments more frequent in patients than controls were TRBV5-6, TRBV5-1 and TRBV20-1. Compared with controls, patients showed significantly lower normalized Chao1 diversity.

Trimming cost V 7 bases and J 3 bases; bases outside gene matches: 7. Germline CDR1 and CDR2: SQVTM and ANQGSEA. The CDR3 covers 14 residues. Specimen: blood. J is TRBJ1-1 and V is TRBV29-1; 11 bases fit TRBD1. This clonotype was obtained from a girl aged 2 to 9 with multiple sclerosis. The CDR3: CSAGKDRGHTEAFF. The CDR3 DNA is TGCAGCGCAGGGAAGGACAGGGGGCACACTGAAGCTTTCTTT.